A few counts support the clone carrying this T cell receptor (beta chain). What it binds is not known. Stability of Graves' hyperthyroidism was defined as absent ophthalmopathy progression within 18 months. Diagnosis relied on clinical symptoms, serum thyroxine and TRAb, thyroid ultrasound and orbital computed tomography. The data were taken from a study of T cells in Graves' hyperthyroidism and ophthalmopathy. TCR beta CDR3 sequences were amplified from RNA transcripts. In the first-round RT-PCR of the TCR CDR3, the HTBI primer set was used. Using its own MiXCR run on the multiplex PCR reads, TCRdb lists one record per CDR3 protein. The table has fewer than 650,000 distinct CDR3 sequences, less than 15% seen once; the top ten hold more than 11%. General study findings and limits: Median prediction lead before ophthalmopathy onset was 5 to 7.5 months with the model. Blood also showed most of the thyroid clonotypes that were expanded above 0.001.

The TCR comes from a woman aged 40 to 50 with Graves' hyperthyroidism. The sample consisted of blood.

Written as DNA, the CDR3 is TGTGCCAGCAGCTTTCGCCCGGGGGAGACCCAGTACTTC. Amino acids: CASSFRPGETQYF. The J gene is TRBJ2-5, the V gene TRBV7-2, with D possibly matching TRBD2 (5 bases). Trimming cost V 3 bases and J 5 bases, with 10 bases left between them. CDR3 size: 13 residues. Germline V lookup: CDR1 SGHTA, CDR2 FQGNSA.